Listed below are T cell receptor beta chains from one sample, sequenced in a study of PD-1 blockade in classical Hodgkin lymphoma. Produced via immunoSEQ multiplex PCR; TCRdb's table is partial and in-frame only. This sample yields some 33,000 clones, of which around 80% are seen a single time; 17% belongs to the top ten. The sequencing used peripheral blood mononuclear cells (PBMCs), collected before the fourth cycle of nivolumab. The receptors shown here come from a human donor with classical Hodgkin lymphoma. CDR3s include the opening cysteine and the closing phenylalanine or tryptophan. A D gene is named only where the DNA matches it firmly. Size values are once, few and many counts, or a class for expanded clones, and some rows have none.

v_call	j_call	clone_size	d_call	cdr3_nt	cdr3_aa
TRBV25-1	TRBJ1-3	medium-sized	TRBD1	TGTGCCAGCGGAACAGGGGGTGCTAACACCATATATTTT	CASGTGGANTIYF
TRBV25-1	TRBJ2-3	once	NA	TGTGCCAGCAGTGAACCAGCTCTCGGCGGAGATACGCAGTATTTT	CASSEPALGGDTQYF
TRBV5-5	TRBJ2-7	NA	TRBD1	TGTGCCAGCAGCTTACCCCTAAGGACAGGGGGCTACGAGCAGTACTTC	CASSLPLRTGGYEQYF
TRBV6-6	TRBJ2-1	NA	TRBD2	TGTGCCAGCGGGAAGCGGGGGTTGGCCTACAATGAGCAGTTCTTC	CASGKRGLAYNEQFF
TRBV6-5	TRBJ1-3	NA	NA	TGTGCCAGCAGTCACTGGACGGCCACAGGTGGAAACACCATATATTTT	CASSHWTATGGNTIYF
TRBV6-5	TRBJ1-2	once	NA	TGTGCCAGCAGTTACGGCAGGCTGAACTATGGCTACACCTTC	CASSYGRLNYGYTF
TRBV30	TRBJ1-1	few	NA	TGTGCCTGGAGTGTTGCCAGCCACACTGAAGCTTTCTTT	CAWSVASHTEAFF
TRBV5-1	TRBJ1-2	few	NA	TGCGCCAGCAGAAGCTACCGAGGCTACACCTTC	CASRSYRGYTF
TRBV5-4	TRBJ2-5	few	TRBD1	TGTGCCAGCAGCTGGACGACAGGGGGAGAAGAGACCCAGTACTTC	CASSWTTGGEETQYF
TRBV7-9	TRBJ1-1	NA	NA	TGTGCCAGCAGCTCGGGACTGGGGGGGACTGAAGCTTTCTTT	CASSSGLGGTEAFF